This T cell receptor (beta chain) was identified during a study of CD8 T cells in ankylosing spondylitis. General study points: Characteristic, it appeared, of ankylosing spondylitis blood was a TCR beta motif of about eight highly homologous variants.

This clonotype was recorded many times. Its target is unknown. CDR3 size: 13 residues. Germline values: CDR1 SGHRS, CDR2 YFSETQ. V shed 4 bases, J shed 3 bases, and the junction held 3 bases outside the gene matches. TCRdb used MiXCR to reprocess the 5' RACE reads, holding one entry per CDR3 protein. This table has 470,000 or so distinct CDR3 sequences, 25% to 30% appearing once. This clonotype was obtained from a male donor with ankylosing spondylitis. The chain carries TRBV5-1 and TRBJ2-5, with TRBD1 matching 7 bases. Sample: blood, either unsorted or a sorted T cell fraction (not recorded which). The CDR3 is CASSPGQKETQYF. CDR3 coding DNA: TGCGCCAGCAGCCCGGGACAGAAAGAGACCCAGTACTTC.